This TCR beta chain was captured by sequencing in a study of beta chain features in type 1 diabetes. Regarding this clone: The target antigen is unknown.

Expressed TCRB transcripts were sequenced after all isolated RNA was converted to cDNA. The assay was immunoSEQ multiplex PCR, and TCRdb's table has in-frame clones only and misses some. The table has under 200,000 clones, about 8.1% seen once. Study observations and caveats: Shorter templates may be favored by PCR, equally so in patients and controls. HLA influence on TCRB rearrangement stayed unresolved here. Shortening of TCRB CDR3s, moderate but significant, appeared in all four CD4+ subsets of Type 1 diabetes patients.

The CDR3 has 13 residues. CDR1 is MNHEY and CDR2 is SVGAGI in the germline V gene. V was trimmed by 6 bases and J by 2 bases, leaving 11 bases between them. The sequenced sample consisted of central memory CD4+ T cells from blood. This TCR derives from a man between 18 and 29 years old in good health. J is TRBJ2-7 and V is TRBV6-5; perhaps TRBD1 as D (6 bases). CDR3 coding DNA: TGTGCCAGCAGGGACAGCAGGACCTACGAGCAGTACTTC. Amino acid sequence: CASRDSRTYEQYF.